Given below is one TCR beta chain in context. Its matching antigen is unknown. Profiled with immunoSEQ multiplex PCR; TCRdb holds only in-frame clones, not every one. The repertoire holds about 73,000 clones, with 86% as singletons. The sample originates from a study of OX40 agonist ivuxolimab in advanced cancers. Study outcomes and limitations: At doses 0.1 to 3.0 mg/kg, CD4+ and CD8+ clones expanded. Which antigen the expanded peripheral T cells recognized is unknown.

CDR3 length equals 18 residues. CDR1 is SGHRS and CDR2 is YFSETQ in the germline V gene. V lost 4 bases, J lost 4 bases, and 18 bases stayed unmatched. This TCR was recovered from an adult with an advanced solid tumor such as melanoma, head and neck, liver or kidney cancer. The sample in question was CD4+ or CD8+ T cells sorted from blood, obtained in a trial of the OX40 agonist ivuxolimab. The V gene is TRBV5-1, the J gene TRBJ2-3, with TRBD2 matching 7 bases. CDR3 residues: CASSGVRREGLDADTQYF. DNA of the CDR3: TGCGCCAGCAGCGGAGTACGGAGGGAGGGCCTTGATGCAGATACGCAGTATTTT. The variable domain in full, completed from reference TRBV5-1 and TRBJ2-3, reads KAGVTQTPRYLIKTRGQQVTLSCSPISGHRSVSWYQQTPGQGLQFLFEYFSETQRNKGNFPGRFSGRQFSNSRSEMNVSTLELGDSALYLCASSGVRREGLDADTQYFGPGTRLTVL.